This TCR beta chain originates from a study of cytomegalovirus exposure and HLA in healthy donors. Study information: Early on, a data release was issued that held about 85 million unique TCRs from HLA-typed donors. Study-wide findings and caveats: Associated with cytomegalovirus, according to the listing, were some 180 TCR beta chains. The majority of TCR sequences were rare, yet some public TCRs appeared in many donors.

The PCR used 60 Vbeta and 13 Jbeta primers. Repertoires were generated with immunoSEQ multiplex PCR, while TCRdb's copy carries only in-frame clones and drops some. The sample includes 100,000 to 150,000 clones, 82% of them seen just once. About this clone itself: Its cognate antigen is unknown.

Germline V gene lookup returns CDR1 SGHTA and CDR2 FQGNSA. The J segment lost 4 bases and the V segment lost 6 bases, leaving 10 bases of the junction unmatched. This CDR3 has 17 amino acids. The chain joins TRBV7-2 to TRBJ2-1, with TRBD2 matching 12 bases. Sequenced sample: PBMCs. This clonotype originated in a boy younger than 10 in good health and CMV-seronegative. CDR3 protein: CASRNLAGGPGYNEQFF. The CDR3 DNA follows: TGTGCCAGCAGGAATCTAGCGGGGGGGCCGGGATACAATGAGCAGTTCTTC.